This TCR beta chain was sequenced in a study of cytomegalovirus exposure and HLA in healthy donors. With 5 bases clipped from V and 0 bases from J, the junction kept 2 bases outside the gene matches. The CDR3 totals 15 residues. Germline V CDR1 and CDR2: SNHLY, FYNNEI. PCR employed 60 Vbeta and 13 Jbeta primers. Data came from immunoSEQ multiplex PCR; TCRdb stores just in-frame clones and leaves some out. The sample holds about 110,000 clones, roughly 80% seen once. Study-wide points: A later analysis appeared to link common viral pathogens to several of the most significant clusters. Information on immune exposure was restricted to one variable (CMV serostatus).

Note on this clone: Its antigen remains unidentified.

The donors comprised healthy bone marrow donors. Nominally healthy donors provided the samples, though records likely missed some immune exposures. The TCR sequence derives from a man in his fifties in good health and CMV-seronegative. The sample consisted of PBMCs. V and J are TRBV2 and TRBJ2-1; TRBD2 agrees at 9 bases. For the CDR3, the DNA is TGTGCCAGCAGTCCGGGACTAGCCTCCTACAATGAGCAGTTCTTC. It encodes CASSPGLASYNEQFF.